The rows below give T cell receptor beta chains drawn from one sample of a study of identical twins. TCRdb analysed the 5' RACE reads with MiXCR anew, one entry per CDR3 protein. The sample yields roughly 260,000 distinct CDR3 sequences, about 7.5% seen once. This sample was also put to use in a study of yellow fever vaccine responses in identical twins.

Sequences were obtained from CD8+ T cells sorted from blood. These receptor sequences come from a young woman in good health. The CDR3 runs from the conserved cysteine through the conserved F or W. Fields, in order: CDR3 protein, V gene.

CDR3: CASSLEGRGTGELFF
V: TRBV27

CDR3: CASSPQTSGGNTGELFF
V: TRBV28

CDR3: CASSYRTGSFDEQYF
V: TRBV28

CDR3: CSATGTGGPLEQYF
V: TRBV20-1

CDR3: CASSLYPGDGEAFF
V: TRBV13

CDR3: CATSRDEQAVISGANVLTF
V: TRBV15

CDR3: CASGRTEVTEAFF
V: TRBV12-5

CDR3: CASSYSRNTEAFF
V: TRBV6-5

CDR3: CASGELIGELFF
V: TRBV2

CDR3: CASSQVGNQETQYF
V: TRBV3-1

CDR3: CASSSKGLAGVNEQFF
V: TRBV4-1

CDR3: CASSEEGEITEAFF
V: TRBV9

CDR3: CASSLVLAGAEEQFF
V: TRBV5-1

CDR3: CASLGPGDEQFF
V: TRBV2

CDR3: CASSPPQGIEKLFF
V: TRBV12-3/TRBV12-4

CDR3: CASSQDPYTADGYTF
V: TRBV4-1

CDR3: CASSSADEQFF
V: TRBV12-3/TRBV12-4

CDR3: CASGTPGNTEAFF
V: TRBV6-1

CDR3: CASNSYPTAGGYNEQFF
V: TRBV6-1

CDR3: CASGVGDTQYF
V: TRBV12-3/TRBV12-4

CDR3: CSVMSGTTDTQYF
V: TRBV29-1

CDR3: CATSDRAGPEQFF
V: TRBV24-1

CDR3: CSVEEGGPGLAGNTIYF
V: TRBV29-1

CDR3: CASSPWLQGYEQYF
V: TRBV9

CDR3: CASSRDQGEETQYF
V: TRBV6-1

CDR3: CASSLVAQGNTIYF
V: TRBV7-9